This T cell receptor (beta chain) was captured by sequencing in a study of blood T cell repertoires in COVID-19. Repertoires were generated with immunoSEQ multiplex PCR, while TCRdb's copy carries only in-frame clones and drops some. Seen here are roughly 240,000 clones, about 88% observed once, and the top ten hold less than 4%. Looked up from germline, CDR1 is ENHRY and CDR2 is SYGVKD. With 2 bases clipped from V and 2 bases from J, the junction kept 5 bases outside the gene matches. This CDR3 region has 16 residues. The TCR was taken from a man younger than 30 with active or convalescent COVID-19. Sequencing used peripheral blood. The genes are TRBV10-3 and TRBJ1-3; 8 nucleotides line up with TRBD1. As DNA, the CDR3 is TGTGCCATCAGTGAGCCGGACAGGGATGCTGGAAACACCATATATTTT. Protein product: CAISEPDRDAGNTIYF.